This TCR beta chain appears in the sequencing data of a study of blood T cell repertoires in COVID-19. The CDR3 is 16 amino acids. Germline-derived CDR1 and CDR2 are SGHRS and YFSETQ. V was shortened by 0 bases and J by 0 bases, with 12 bases between the two germline ends. Authors' data handling: By means of reference gene primer amplification, nucleated cell counts were estimated. Only in-frame clones appear in the TCRdb table, and some are missing; sequencing was by immunoSEQ multiplex PCR. The V and J calls and the clone size are those of that table, but D and trimming were determined from the DNA. Of 25,000 to 35,000 clones in the sample, about 91% were seen once.

The TCR comes from a man older than 75 with acute or convalescent COVID-19. The chain is built from TRBV5-1 and TRBJ1-1; D remains unclear. The sample was peripheral blood. CDR3 residues: CASSLDGESMNTEAFF. CDR3 DNA: TGCGCCAGCAGCTTGGATGGAGAATCAATGAACACTGAAGCTTTCTTT. The full variable domain, rest sourced from reference TRBV5-1 and TRBJ1-1, is KAGVTQTPRYLIKTRGQQVTLSCSPISGHRSVSWYQQTPGQGLQFLFEYFSETQRNKGNFPGRFSGRQFSNSRSEMNVSTLELGDSALYLCASSLDGESMNTEAFFGQGTRLTVV.